Detailed here is one TCR beta chain. Germline-derived CDR1 and CDR2 are SGHTA and FQGTGA. The V gene end was trimmed by 5 bases and the J gene end by 3 bases; junction bases not matched to a gene: 7. This CDR3 region has 15 residues. These data come from a study of shared clonotypes between healthy human individuals. Study-wide context: Three plates were used per donor for CD4 naive, three for CD4 memory, two for CD8 naive and one for CD8 memory.

The split of CD4+ cells yielded CD45RA+ naive and CD45RA-negative memory subsets. Assay execution took place at the deep level. The table came from immunoSEQ multiplex PCR; TCRdb's copy has only in-frame clones and leaves some out. The data hold approximately 1,500,000 clones, with 95% to 99% observed a single time. This chain links TRBV7-3 with TRBJ1-5; 7 positions match TRBD1. The sequence came from a man younger than 40 in good health. Sequencing was performed on naive CD4+ T cells sorted from blood. Subset denoted: CD45RA+ positively selected. CDR3 bases: TGTGCCAGCAGCCCAGGGACAGCCTTCAATCAGCCCCAGCATTTT. Its protein product is CASSPGTAFNQPQHF.